One T cell receptor beta chain is described in this entry. As yet, its antigen is unknown. This CDR3 contains 15 residues. Per germline, CDR1 MNHEY and CDR2 SMNVEV (reference sequence). Trimming pared 0 bases from V and 2 bases from J, leaving 10 bases between. Original analysis: Lowest detectable productive clonotype frequency was 2.59 x 10-5. Repertoires were generated with immunoSEQ multiplex PCR, while TCRdb's copy carries only in-frame clones and drops some. The V and J calls and clone size come from that table; D and trimming were worked out from the DNA. The sample shows more than 20,000 clones, 80% to 85% of them seen only once. The entry originates in a study of STAT5B mutations in CD4+ large granular lymphocyte leukemia. Study-level information: The CDR3 'QG' motif was associated with a particular HLA allele among healthy donors. Study-wide results and limits: TRBV06-family usage was enriched in top patient clones (8/27) versus controls (2/35). CD4-sorted patient repertoires seemed more clonal than healthy CD4+ repertoires.

Sequencing used CD4+ T cells from blood buffy coats. V and J are TRBV27 and TRBJ2-5, with D perhaps matching TRBD1 or TRBD2 (5 bases each). This receptor was obtained from a human donor in good health. The chain's CDR3 is CASSLSRDRQETQYF. The CDR3 coding sequence is TGTGCCAGCAGTTTATCCCGGGACCGTCAAGAGACCCAGTACTTC.